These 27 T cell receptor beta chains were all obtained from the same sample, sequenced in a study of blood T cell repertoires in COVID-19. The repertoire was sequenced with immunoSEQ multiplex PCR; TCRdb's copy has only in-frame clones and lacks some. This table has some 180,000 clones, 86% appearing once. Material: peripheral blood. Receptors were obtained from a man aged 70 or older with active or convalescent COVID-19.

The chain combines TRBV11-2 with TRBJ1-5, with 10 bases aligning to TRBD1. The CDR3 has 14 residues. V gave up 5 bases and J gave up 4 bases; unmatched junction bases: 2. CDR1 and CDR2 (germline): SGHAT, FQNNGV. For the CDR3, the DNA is TGTGCCAGCAGCCCGGACAGGGGGAATCAGCCCCAGCATTTT. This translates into CASSPDRGNQPQHF.

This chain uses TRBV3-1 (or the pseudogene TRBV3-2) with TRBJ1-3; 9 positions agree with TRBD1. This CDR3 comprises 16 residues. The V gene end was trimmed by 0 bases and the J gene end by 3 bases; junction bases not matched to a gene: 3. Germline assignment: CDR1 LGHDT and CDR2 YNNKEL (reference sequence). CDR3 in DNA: TGTGCCAGCAGCCAAGATTGGGACAGGGTTGGAAACACCATATATTTT. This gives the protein CASSQDWDRVGNTIYF.

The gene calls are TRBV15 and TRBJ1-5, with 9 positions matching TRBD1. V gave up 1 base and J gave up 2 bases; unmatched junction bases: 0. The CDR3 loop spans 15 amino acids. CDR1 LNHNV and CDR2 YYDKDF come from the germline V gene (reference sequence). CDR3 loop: CATSRGTGGNQPQHF. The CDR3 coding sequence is TGTGCCACCAGCAGAGGGACAGGGGGCAATCAGCCCCAGCATTTT.

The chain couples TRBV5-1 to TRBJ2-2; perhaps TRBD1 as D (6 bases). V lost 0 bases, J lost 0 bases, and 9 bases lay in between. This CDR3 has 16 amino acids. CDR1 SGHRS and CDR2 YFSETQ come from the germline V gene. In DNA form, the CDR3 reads TGCGCCAGCAGCTTGGGAGGGGGTCCGAACACCGGGGAGCTGTTTTTT. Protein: CASSLGGGPNTGELFF.

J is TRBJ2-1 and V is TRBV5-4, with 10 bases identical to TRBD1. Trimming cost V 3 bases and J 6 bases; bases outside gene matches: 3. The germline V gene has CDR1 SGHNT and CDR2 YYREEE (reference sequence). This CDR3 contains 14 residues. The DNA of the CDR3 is TGTGCCAGCAGCTCTCGGACAGGGGGCAATGAGCAGTTCTTC. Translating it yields CASSSRTGGNEQFF.

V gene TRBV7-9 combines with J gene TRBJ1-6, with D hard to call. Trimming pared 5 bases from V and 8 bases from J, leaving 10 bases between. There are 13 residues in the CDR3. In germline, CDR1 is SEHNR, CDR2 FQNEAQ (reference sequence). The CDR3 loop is CASSPSPDSPLHF. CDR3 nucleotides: TGTGCCAGCAGCCCCTCTCCGGATTCACCCCTCCACTTT.

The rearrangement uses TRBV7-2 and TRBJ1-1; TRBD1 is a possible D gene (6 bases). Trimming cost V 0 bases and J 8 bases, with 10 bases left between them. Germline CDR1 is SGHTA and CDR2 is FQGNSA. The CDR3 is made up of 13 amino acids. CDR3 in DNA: TGTGCCAGCAGCTTAGCGCGGACAGACGAAGCTTTCTTT. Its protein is CASSLARTDEAFF.

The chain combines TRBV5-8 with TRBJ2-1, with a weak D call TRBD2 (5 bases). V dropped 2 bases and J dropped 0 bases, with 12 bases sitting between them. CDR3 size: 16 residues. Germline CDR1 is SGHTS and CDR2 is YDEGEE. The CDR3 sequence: CASSFLALSSYNEQFF. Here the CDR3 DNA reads TGTGCCAGCAGCTTCCTAGCACTGAGCTCCTACAATGAGCAGTTCTTC.

CDR3 DNA: TGTGCTAGTGGCGGTGGGAGGACTAGCGGAGAGACCCAGTACTTC. It specifies CASGGGRTSGETQYF. The chain has TRBV12-5 and TRBJ2-5; TRBD2 agrees at 10 bases. This CDR3 contains 15 residues. CDR1 LGHNT and CDR2 FRNRAP come from the germline V gene. After removal of 6 bases from V and 4 bases from J, the junction contained 8 bases not matched to a gene.

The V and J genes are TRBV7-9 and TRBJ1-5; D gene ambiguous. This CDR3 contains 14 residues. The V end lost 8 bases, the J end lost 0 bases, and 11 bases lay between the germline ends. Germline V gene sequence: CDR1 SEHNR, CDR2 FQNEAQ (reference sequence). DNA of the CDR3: TGTGCCAGCTCACTGGAGTTTAGCAATCAGCCCCAGCATTTT. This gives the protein CASSLEFSNQPQHF. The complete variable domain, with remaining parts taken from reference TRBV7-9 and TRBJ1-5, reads DTGVSQNPRHKITKRGQNVTFRCDPISEHNRLYWYRQTLGQGPEFLTYFQNEAQLEKSRLLSDRFSAERPKGSFSTLEIQRTEQGDSAMYLCASSLEFSNQPQHFGDGTRLSIL.

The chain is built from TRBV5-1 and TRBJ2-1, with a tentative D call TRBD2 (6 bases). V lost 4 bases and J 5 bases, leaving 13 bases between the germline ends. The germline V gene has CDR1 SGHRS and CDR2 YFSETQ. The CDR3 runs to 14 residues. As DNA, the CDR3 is TGCGCCAGCAGCCGCCTCGGGGGTGACAATGAGCAGTTCTTC. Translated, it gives CASSRLGGDNEQFF. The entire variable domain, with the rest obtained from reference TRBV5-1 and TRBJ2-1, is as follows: KAGVTQTPRYLIKTRGQQVTLSCSPISGHRSVSWYQQTPGQGLQFLFEYFSETQRNKGNFPGRFSGRQFSNSRSEMNVSTLELGDSALYLCASSRLGGDNEQFFGPGTRLTVL.

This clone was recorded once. CDR3 coding DNA: TGTGCCAGCAGTTCGGCCGGGGGGTATGGCTACACCTTC. Encoded protein: CASSSAGGYGYTF. The chain combines TRBV7-2 with TRBJ1-2, with D perhaps TRBD1 (5 bases). CDR3 size: 13 residues. Trimming took 6 bases from V and 5 from J, leaving 13 bases between them. Germline V gene sequence: CDR1 SGHTA, CDR2 FQGNSA.

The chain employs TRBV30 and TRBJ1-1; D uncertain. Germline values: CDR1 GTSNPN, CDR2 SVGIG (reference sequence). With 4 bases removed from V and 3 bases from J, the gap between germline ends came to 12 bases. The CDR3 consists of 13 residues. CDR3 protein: CAWTANRDTEAFF. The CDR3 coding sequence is TGTGCCTGGACGGCGAATCGGGACACTGAAGCTTTCTTT.

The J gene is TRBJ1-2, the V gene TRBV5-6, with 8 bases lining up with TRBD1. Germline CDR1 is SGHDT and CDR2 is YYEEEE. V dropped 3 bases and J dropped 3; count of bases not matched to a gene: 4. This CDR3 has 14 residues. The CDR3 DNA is TGTGCCAGCAGCTCGGGACAGGCCTACTATGGCTACACCTTC. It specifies CASSSGQAYYGYTF.

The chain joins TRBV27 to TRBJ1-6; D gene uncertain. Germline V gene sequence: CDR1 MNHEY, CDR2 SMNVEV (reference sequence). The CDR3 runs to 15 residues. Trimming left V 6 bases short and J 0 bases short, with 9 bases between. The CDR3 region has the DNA TGTGCCAGCAGACCCGGGAGCTCCTATAATTCACCCCTCCACTTT. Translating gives CASRPGSSYNSPLHF.

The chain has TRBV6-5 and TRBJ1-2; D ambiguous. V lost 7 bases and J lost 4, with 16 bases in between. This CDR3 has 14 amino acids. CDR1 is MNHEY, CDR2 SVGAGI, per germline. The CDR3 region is CASIARGRVYGYTF. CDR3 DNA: TGTGCCAGCATCGCCCGGGGTCGGGTCTATGGCTACACCTTC.

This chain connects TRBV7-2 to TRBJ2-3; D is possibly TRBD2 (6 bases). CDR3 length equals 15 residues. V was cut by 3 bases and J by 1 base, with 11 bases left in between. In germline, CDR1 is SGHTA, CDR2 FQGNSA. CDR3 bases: TGTGCCAGCAGCTTGATGGGCGGGGGCACAGATACGCAGTATTTT. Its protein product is CASSLMGGGTDTQYF.

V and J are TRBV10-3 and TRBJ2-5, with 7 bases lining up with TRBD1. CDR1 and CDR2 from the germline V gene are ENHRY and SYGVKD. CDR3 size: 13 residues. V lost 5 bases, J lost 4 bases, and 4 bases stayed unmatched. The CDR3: CAISPRQGETQYF. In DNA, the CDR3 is TGTGCCATCAGTCCGAGACAGGGAGAGACCCAGTACTTC.

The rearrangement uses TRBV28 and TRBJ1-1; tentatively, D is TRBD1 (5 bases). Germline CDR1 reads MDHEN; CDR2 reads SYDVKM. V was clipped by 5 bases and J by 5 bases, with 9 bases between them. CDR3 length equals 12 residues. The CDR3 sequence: CASSGSGTEAFF. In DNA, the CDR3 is TGTGCCAGCAGTGGATCAGGGACTGAAGCTTTCTTT.

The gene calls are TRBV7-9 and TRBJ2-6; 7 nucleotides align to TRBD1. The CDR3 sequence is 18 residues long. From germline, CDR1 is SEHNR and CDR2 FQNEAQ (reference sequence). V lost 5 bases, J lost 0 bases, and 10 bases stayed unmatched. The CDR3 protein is CASSPPLGGRSGANVLTF. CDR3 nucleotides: TGTGCCAGCAGCCCCCCCCTAGGGGGCCGCTCTGGGGCCAACGTCCTGACTTTC.

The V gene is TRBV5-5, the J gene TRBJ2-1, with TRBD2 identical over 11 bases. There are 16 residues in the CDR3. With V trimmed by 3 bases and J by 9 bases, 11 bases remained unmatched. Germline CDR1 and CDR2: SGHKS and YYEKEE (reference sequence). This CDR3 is CASSWTGTSGRSEQFF. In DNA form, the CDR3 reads TGTGCCAGCAGCTGGACCGGGACTAGCGGAAGGAGTGAGCAGTTCTTC.

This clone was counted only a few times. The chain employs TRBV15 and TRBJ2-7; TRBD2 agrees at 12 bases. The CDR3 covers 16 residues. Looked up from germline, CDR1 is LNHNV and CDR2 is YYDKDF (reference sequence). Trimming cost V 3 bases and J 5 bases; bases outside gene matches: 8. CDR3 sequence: CATSSPTTSGSNEQYF. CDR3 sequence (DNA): TGTGCCACCAGCAGTCCGACGACTAGCGGGAGCAACGAGCAGTACTTC.

The DNA of the CDR3 is TGTGCCACCGGTCAGGGGGCCGAAGAGACCCAGTACTTC. Translated, it gives CATGQGAEETQYF. V usage is TRBV24-1 and J usage is TRBJ2-5, with 8 bases identical to TRBD1. This CDR3 spans 13 amino acids. Germline V gene sequence: CDR1 KGHDR, CDR2 SFDVKD. With 9 bases clipped from V and 3 bases from J, the junction kept 5 bases outside the gene matches.

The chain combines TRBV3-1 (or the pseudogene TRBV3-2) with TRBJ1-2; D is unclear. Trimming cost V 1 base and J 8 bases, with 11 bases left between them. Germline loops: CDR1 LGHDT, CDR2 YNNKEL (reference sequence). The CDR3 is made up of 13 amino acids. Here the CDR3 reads CASSQGVLLGYTF. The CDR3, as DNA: TGTGCCAGCAGCCAAGGCGTCCTTCTGGGCTACACCTTC.

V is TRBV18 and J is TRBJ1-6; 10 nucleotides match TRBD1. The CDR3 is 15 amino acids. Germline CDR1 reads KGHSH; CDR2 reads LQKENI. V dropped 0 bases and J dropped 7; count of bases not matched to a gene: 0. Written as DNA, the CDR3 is TGTGCCAGCTCACCACCGGACAGGGGGAATTCACCCCTCCACTTT. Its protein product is CASSPPDRGNSPLHF.

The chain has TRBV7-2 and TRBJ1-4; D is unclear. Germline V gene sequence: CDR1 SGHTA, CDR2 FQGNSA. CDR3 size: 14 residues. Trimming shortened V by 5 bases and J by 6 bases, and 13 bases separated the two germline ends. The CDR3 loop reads CASSLLQSYEKLFF. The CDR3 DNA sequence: TGTGCCAGCAGCCTACTCCAAAGTTATGAAAAACTGTTTTTT.

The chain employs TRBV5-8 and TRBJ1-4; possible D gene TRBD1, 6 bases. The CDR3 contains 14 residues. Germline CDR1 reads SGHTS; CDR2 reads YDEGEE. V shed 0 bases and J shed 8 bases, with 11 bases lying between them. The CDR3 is CASSLVGAEEKLFF. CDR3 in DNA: TGTGCCAGCAGCTTGGTGGGGGCGGAAGAAAAACTGTTTTTT.